The present T cell receptor beta chain was sequenced within a study of post-analysis software for immune sequencing data (dated by TCRdb to the mid-2010s). Turning to the overall study: Disease courses on record covered relapsing-remitting, secondary progressive and progressive-relapsing multiple sclerosis, though some patients had no subtype annotation. The patient repertoires were compared against approximately twelve previously published healthy control repertoires obtained from donors aged about 6 to 26 years. A subset of samples was prepared in parallel using single-end sample barcoding, then pooled and co-amplified after Illumina adapter ligation. Study-level results and caveats: Four to six TRBV segments, including TRBV5-6, TRBV5-1 and TRBV20-1, were significantly more frequent in patients than controls. Direct clustering with F measure showed strong co-clustering of samples prepared in the same batch, prompting a batch-effect correction. Compared with controls, multiple sclerosis patients had significantly lower normalized Chao1 diversity, a finding suggesting substantial peripheral T-cell clonal expansion. The multiple sclerosis patient group was slightly younger than the control group.

In its sample, this clonotype was seen a few times. Its binding antigen is unknown. No much larger clone exists at a distance of one base, and base qualities are not known. Relative to germline, V is missing 5 bases and J is missing 4 bases, with 10 bases of the junction outside any gene match. In the germline V gene, CDR1 corresponds to SGHTA and CDR2 to FQGNSA. The CDR3 runs 15 residues from the cysteine to the phenylalanine. Solely the CDR3 DNA is kept, with 45 bases framed from the first base. The method was PCR. TCRdb names Illumina HiSeq 2500 as the instrument used. To reduce PCR and sequencing biases, unique molecular identifiers were incorporated into the TCR beta cDNA libraries. Some 500,000 cDNA molecules were obtained per 1 to 10 million input T cells, so each molecule approximated one T cell. The same protocol used for the earlier healthy control dataset was applied to prepare and sequence the patient libraries. Within a given batch, samples were prepared together, multiplexed and sequenced on the same HiSeq lane. As for the authors' bioinformatics: Raw barcoded reads were processed with MIGEC, discarding single-read molecular identifier groups before consensus assembly and CDR3 extraction. VDJtools was used for post-analysis of the clonotype tables, and diversity was normalized by down-sampling every dataset to the size of the smallest sample. In repertoire overlap clustering, CDR3 amino acid sequences, but not nucleotide sequences, were matched to correct batch-related cross-sample contamination. The raw public data were reprocessed by TCRdb itself: fastp quality trimming at Q25, MiXCR clonotype calling, in-frame beta chains only. Rows with one shared CDR3 protein collapse into an entry with the most common genes and DNA. Clone size and V and J calls follow TCRdb, not the original study. Within this sample are roughly 600,000 distinct CDR3 sequences, with 44% of them counted one time only. Of the sample, roughly 1.8% is held by the ten largest clones.

To demonstrate the VDJtools post-analysis software, TCR beta repertoires were profiled from the peripheral blood of about a dozen young patients with multiple sclerosis. The multiple sclerosis patients were children and adolescents ranging in age from 6 to 15 years. This receptor was obtained from a girl between 5 and 17 years old with multiple sclerosis. Recombination connected TRBV7-2 to TRBJ2-7; TRBD1 fits 8 bases in the junction. The sample was blood. The DNA sequence follows: TGTGCCAGCAGCACCCGACCAGGGGGCTCGTACGAGCAGTACTTC. The resulting protein is CASSTRPGGSYEQYF.